The present T cell receptor beta chain was sequenced within a study of tumor-infiltrating lymphocytes in localized non-small cell lung cancer. The wider study: Some samples were collected after neoadjuvant chemotherapy; smokers, never-smokers and several histologies were included. Resected tumor was paired with non-adjacent uninvolved lung from the same patient.

The length of the CDR3 is 15 residues. CDR1 and CDR2 (germline): MDHEN, SYDVKM. Trimming cost V 8 bases and J 0 bases, with 16 bases left between them. Note on this clone: As yet, its antigen is unknown.

The data were produced by immunoSEQ multiplex PCR, yet TCRdb's version contains in-frame clones alone and is incomplete. The sample comprises 10,000 to 15,000 clones, just over 85% of which are singletons, and about 8.1% rests with the top ten. Findings of the study overall: TCR sequencing covered a subset of patients with enough tissue. T-cell fraction did not differ between immunotypes IM1 and IM2.

V gene TRBV28 combines with J gene TRBJ1-1; D gene ambiguous. The sequenced sample consisted of lung tumor tissue. The clonotype originates from a human donor with non-small cell lung cancer. The CDR3 region is CASVRQDLMNTEAFF. CDR3 sequence (DNA): TGTGCCAGCGTCCGGCAGGACCTTATGAACACTGAAGCTTTCTTT.